This TCR beta chain was captured by sequencing in a study of OX40 agonist ivuxolimab in advanced cancers. Here immunoSEQ multiplex PCR was the method, and the copy in TCRdb shows in-frame clones only, minus some. The sample has under 95,000 clones, 93% seen once. This receptor was identified in an adult with an advanced solid tumor such as melanoma, head and neck, liver or kidney cancer. The specimen was CD4+ or CD8+ T cells sorted from blood, collected in a trial of the OX40 agonist ivuxolimab.

CDR3 protein: CASSPLAGGLTGELFF. CDR3 bases: TGTGCCAGTAGTCCACTAGCGGGGGGGCTAACCGGGGAGCTGTTTTTT. V and J are TRBV19 and TRBJ2-2, with 13 positions matching TRBD2. Germline CDR1 is LNHDA and CDR2 is SQIVND (reference sequence). This CDR3 comprises 16 residues. After removal of 5 bases from V and 5 bases from J, the junction contained 5 bases not matched to a gene.